This note documents a single T cell receptor (beta chain) sequence. This entry comes from a study of patients and donors after allogeneic stem cell transplantation. This CDR3 has 16 residues. The germline V gene encodes CDR1 LGHNA and CDR2 YNFKEQ. V was shortened by 0 bases and J by 6 bases, with 14 bases between the two germline ends. TCRdb redid the calling of the RT-PCR reads with MiXCR, one entry per CDR3 protein. The repertoire holds roughly 960,000 distinct CDR3 sequences, with roughly 17% as singletons. Sequences were obtained from blood, either unsorted or a sorted T cell fraction (not recorded which). J is TRBJ2-2 and V is TRBV4-2; D is unclear. This sequence was found in a human donor who was either an allogeneic HSCT recipient or a stem cell or donor lymphocyte infusion donor (not recorded which). It is not recorded whose cells these are; they may come from a transplant donor. The CDR3 DNA reads as TGTGCCAGCAGCCAAGAGTCCGTACAGTCGTCCGGGGAGCTGTTTTTT. It is translated as CASSQESVQSSGELFF.